The next 15 T cell receptor beta chains were all read from a single sample in a study of response to subunit inactivated influenza vaccine. From the RT-PCR reads, TCRdb called clonotypes with MiXCR, one entry per CDR3 protein. The sample contains around 750,000 distinct CDR3 sequences, roughly 20% of which appear only once. Sample: PBMCs from blood, taken more than 4 days after vaccination. The receptors were sampled from a man aged 50 to 59 who received an inactivated influenza vaccine.

J is TRBJ2-7 and V is TRBV27; 7 nucleotides agree with TRBD1. V was pared by 3 bases and J by 2 bases, with 7 bases of the junction left unmatched. CDR1 and CDR2 from the germline V gene are MNHEY and SMNVEV (reference sequence). The CDR3 has 15 amino acids. CDR3 residues: CASSLTDRATYEQYF. The CDR3 DNA is TGTGCCAGCAGTTTGACCGACAGGGCCACCTACGAGCAGTACTTC.

As concerns this clonotype: The junction differs from germline at one of its ends, possibly a read error. This chain connects TRBV20-1 to TRBJ2-5; TRBD2 is a possible D gene (5 bases). The CDR3 is made up of 15 amino acids. The V gene's germline CDR1 is DFQATT and CDR2 SNEGSKA (reference sequence). In nucleotides, the CDR3 is TGCAGTGTTAGAGGGAGAGGAGCAGGCATGGAGACCCAGTACTTC. This translates into CSVRGRGAGMETQYF.

A few counts support this clonotype. The chain employs TRBV30 and TRBJ2-7; the D gene could be TRBD1 or TRBD2 (5 bases each). The CDR3 runs to 12 residues. The germline V and J ends were trimmed by 0 bases and 6 bases, with 9 bases remaining between them. Per germline, CDR1 GTSNPN and CDR2 SVGIG (reference sequence). CDR3 protein: CAWSVGGTEQYF. The CDR3 nucleotides read TGTGCCTGGAGTGTTGGGGGAACCGAGCAGTACTTC.

V gene TRBV7-8 combines with J gene TRBJ2-5; unclear D gene. Per germline, CDR1 SGHVS and CDR2 FQNEAQ. Trimming took off 2 bases at V and 5 bases at J, with 18 bases between the two ends. This CDR3 is built from 16 residues. The CDR3 DNA sequence: TGTGCCAGCAGCTTAAGACGTACGACGCCCGCGGAGACCCAGTACTTC. Amino acids: CASSLRRTTPAETQYF.

Only a few counts were recorded for this clonotype. The chain links TRBV20-1 to TRBJ2-2; D remains unclear. The CDR3 consists of 13 residues. Germline assignment: CDR1 DFQATT and CDR2 SNEGSKA (reference sequence). V was clipped by 7 bases and J by 5 bases, with 14 bases between them. This CDR3 is CSGRAGSTGELFF. Here the CDR3 DNA reads TGCAGTGGCCGGGCCGGATCGACCGGGGAGCTGTTTTTT.

The sample holds a few counts of this clonotype. V is TRBV11-1 and J is TRBJ2-5; D is unclear. The CDR3 has 14 amino acids. Germline assignment: CDR1 SGHAT and CDR2 FQDESV (reference sequence). V lost 2 bases and J 2 bases, leaving 9 bases between the germline ends. CDR3 loop: CASSLRSLQETQYF. The CDR3 coding sequence is TGTGCCAGCAGCTTAAGGTCACTTCAAGAGACCCAGTACTTC.

The rearrangement uses TRBV3-1 and TRBJ2-1; D is ambiguous. The CDR3 length is 14 residues. The germline CDR1 and CDR2 sequences are LGHDT and YNNKEL (reference sequence). Between the trimmed V and J ends, which lost 4 bases and 7 bases, there was a span of 14 bases. The CDR3 DNA reads as TGTGCCAGCAGCCGGGAAGATTCACCGAATGAGCAGTTCTTC. It encodes CASSREDSPNEQFF.

The chain recombines TRBV20-1 with TRBJ2-3; tentatively, D is TRBD2 (6 bases). V lost 5 bases and J 0 bases, leaving 21 bases between the germline ends. This CDR3 comprises 17 residues. The V gene's germline CDR1 is DFQATT and CDR2 SNEGSKA (reference sequence). The CDR3 reads CSAPRRDGRSSTDTQYF. The CDR3 coding sequence is TGCAGTGCTCCTCGGCGGGACGGGCGCTCTAGCACAGATACGCAGTATTTT.

The V gene is TRBV7-2, the J gene TRBJ1-2; TRBD1 agrees at 8 bases. CDR1 is SGHTA, CDR2 FQGNSA, per germline. The V segment lost 8 bases and the J segment 8 bases; nucleotides outside the gene matches: 10. This CDR3 has 13 residues. The CDR3: CASRDRQVGGYTF. In nucleotides, the CDR3 is TGTGCCAGCCGGGACAGGCAGGTGGGAGGCTACACCTTC.

This clonotype has just a few counts. The V call is TRBV20-1, the J call TRBJ2-7; perhaps TRBD2 as D (6 bases). The V gene's germline CDR1 is DFQATT and CDR2 SNEGSKA (reference sequence). The CDR3 contains 17 residues. The germline V and J ends were trimmed by 0 bases and 2 bases, with 20 bases remaining between them. CDR3 DNA sequence: TGCAGTGCTAGAGATGGGATGGGGCGGGGCGAAACCTACGAGCAGTACTTC. Protein: CSARDGMGRGETYEQYF.

This clonotype came up many times. The junction does not match germline at one end; this may be a read error. The chain recombines TRBV3-1 with TRBJ2-5, with a weak D call TRBD1 (6 bases). The CDR3 sequence is 15 residues long. Germline V lookup: CDR1 LGHDT, CDR2 YNNKEL (reference sequence). CDR3 protein: CASSQVGRGQETQYF. The CDR3 nucleotides read TGCGCCAGCAGCCAAGTTGGCAGGGGACAAGAGACCCAGTACTTC.

This chain links TRBV7-9 with TRBJ2-1; 10 positions match TRBD1. The CDR3 loop spans 14 amino acids. Germline trimming cut 3 bases from V and 8 bases from J; bases unmatched to any gene: 4. CDR1 is SEHNR, CDR2 FQNEAQ, per germline (reference sequence). The CDR3 is CASSLAGTGDEQFF. The CDR3 DNA is TGTGCCAGCAGCTTGGCCGGGACAGGGGATGAGCAGTTCTTC.

This clonotype has more than one count but fewer than ten. The chain couples TRBV7-9 to TRBJ1-1; D unclear. Germline CDR1 is SEHNR and CDR2 is FQNEAQ (reference sequence). There are 13 residues in the CDR3. V was pared by 5 bases and J by 9 bases, with 16 bases between. The chain's CDR3 is CASSALGSPKAFF. The CDR3 region has the DNA TGTGCCAGCAGCGCCCTAGGGTCCCCCAAAGCTTTCTTT.

V usage is TRBV7-9 and J usage is TRBJ1-4; D is unresolved. Germline values: CDR1 SEHNR, CDR2 FQNEAQ (reference sequence). The CDR3 covers 13 residues. V gave up 7 bases and J gave up 8 bases, with 14 bases separating them. CDR3 in DNA: TGTGCCAGCACTCGGTCAGGAGGGGAAAAACTGTTTTTT. Encoded protein: CASTRSGGEKLFF.

This clonotype was counted many times. At one of its ends the junction is not consistent with the germline gene, which may arise from a read error. The chain links TRBV7-9 to TRBJ2-7; D gene uncertain. Germline V CDR1 and CDR2: SEHNR, FQNEAQ (reference sequence). This CDR3 is built from 11 residues. CDR3 nucleotide sequence: TGCGCCAGCAGCAGTCAGTACGAGCAGTACTTC. This sequence encodes CASSSQYEQYF.